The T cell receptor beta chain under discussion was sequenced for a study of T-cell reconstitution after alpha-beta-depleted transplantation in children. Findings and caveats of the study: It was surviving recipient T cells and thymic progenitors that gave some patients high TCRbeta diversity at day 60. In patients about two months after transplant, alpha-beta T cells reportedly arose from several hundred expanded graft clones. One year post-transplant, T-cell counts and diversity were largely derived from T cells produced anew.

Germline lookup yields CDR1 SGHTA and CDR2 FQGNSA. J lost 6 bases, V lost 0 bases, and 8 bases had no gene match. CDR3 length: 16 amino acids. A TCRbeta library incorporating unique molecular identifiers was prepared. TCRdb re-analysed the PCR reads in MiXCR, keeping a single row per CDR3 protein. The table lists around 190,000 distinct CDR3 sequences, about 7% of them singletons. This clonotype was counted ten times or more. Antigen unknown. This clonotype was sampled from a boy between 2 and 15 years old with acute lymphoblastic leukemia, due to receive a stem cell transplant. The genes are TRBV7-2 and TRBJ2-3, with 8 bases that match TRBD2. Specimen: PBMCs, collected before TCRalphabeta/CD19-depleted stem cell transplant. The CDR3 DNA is TGTGCCAGCAGCTTAGCCGGCCGATTAGCGGGGGATACGCAGTATTTT. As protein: CASSLAGRLAGDTQYF.